This T cell receptor (beta chain) is drawn from a study of blood T cell repertoires in COVID-19 (dated by TCRdb to 2020 to 2021). For the wider study: The collaborator samples originated in the United States, Italy and Spain and spanned the acute and convalescent phases of COVID-19. The prospective study material was composed of cDNA or gDNA derived from T cells, B-cell-depleted T cells, or PBMCs. Samples came from the ongoing ImmuneRACE study (first 160 participants) plus 1,254 subjects from 6 global collaborators. Where available, HLA class I and class II types were taken from metadata supplied by the sample provider and were not determined by assay-based typing. Deeply sampled blood TCRbeta repertoires from subjects exposed to, actively infected with, or recovered from COVID-19 were included in the dataset. The repertoires were released in a freely available public database intended as a resource for research on the immune response to SARS-CoV-2. Sample metadata almost always included a de-identified subject ID, COVID-19 status, age in years and sex. The full study reports these points: The quantity of clinical and demographic metadata differed by source and by participant and was supplied without curation.

Collaborating institutions collected whole blood in K2EDTA tubes following their own protocols. For TCRbeta analysis, collaborators shipped samples as frozen whole blood, isolated PBMCs, or DNA extracted from either of those sample types. TCRbeta CDR3 regions were amplified from genomic DNA by means of the immunoSEQ Assay, a bias-controlled multiplex PCR. Under the source paper's analysis protocol: The number of nucleated cells in each sample was estimated by amplification of reference gene primers within the assay. To quantify the absolute abundance of each unique TCRbeta CDR3 rearrangement, sequence reads were collapsed and filtered. Productive Simpson clonality was computed per sample as the square root of Simpson's diversity index over productive rearrangements. TCRdb holds this immuneACCESS table with in-frame rearrangements only. Some clones are missing; in checked studies, unresolved V genes explain under half, and the rest has no known cause. D and trimming come from the DNA, and the V and J calls and clone size come from that table. The sample yields tens of thousands of clones; more than 75% were counted once. The ten biggest clones cover about 15% of the sample.

The junction carries 14 bases between V and J, which are trimmed by 4 bases and 2 bases respectively. Including cysteine and phenylalanine, the CDR3 has 15 amino acids. The only DNA kept is the CDR3, 45 bases in frame from the first base. CDR1 and CDR2, per the germline V gene (reference sequence), are SGHNT and YYREEE. On this clone: The target of this receptor is not known. Base quality data are lacking; no much larger clone is found one base away.

This receptor was obtained from a man between 60 and 75 years old with active or convalescent COVID-19. Specimen: peripheral blood. In this chain, TRBV5-4 is recombined with TRBJ2-3, with the D gene not confidently named. The nucleotides are TGTGCCAGCAGCGCCCCGGGTCTCTCCACAGATACGCAGTATTTT. The encoded protein is CASSAPGLSTDTQYF.